These T cell receptor beta chains were read from a single sample in a study of CD8 T cells in ankylosing spondylitis. TCRdb processed the 5' RACE reads anew with MiXCR; each CDR3 protein has one entry. The repertoire holds over 700,000 distinct CDR3 sequences, with roughly 20% as singletons. Sequencing input: blood, either unsorted or a sorted T cell fraction (not recorded which). Receptor source: a male donor with ankylosing spondylitis. Each CDR3 is given with its conserved first and last residue. The order of the fields is D gene, J gene, V gene, clone size, CDR3 DNA, CDR3 protein. D genes are given only for firm matches. The listing skips clone size in some rows; elsewhere it reads once, few, many or a size class.

TRBD2	TRBJ2-7	TRBV3-1	once	TGTGCCAGCAGCCAAAAAGGGGGGGGACTAGCTGAGCAGTACTTC	CASSQKGGGLAEQYF
TRBD2	TRBJ2-1	TRBV6-1	-	TGTGCCAGCAGTGAAGTTGATAGCGGGAGGGTATGGTTCTTC	CASSEVDSGRVWFF
TRBD2	TRBJ2-1	TRBV20-1	-	TGCAGTGCGGCACAGGGACTAGTCTGGCAGTTCTTC	CSAAQGLVWQFF
TRBD2	TRBJ2-2	TRBV4-2	-	TGTGCCAGCAGCCAAGACGGTACAGCGGGATCCGGGGAGCTGTTTTTT	CASSQDGTAGSGELFF
-	TRBJ2-5	TRBV27	-	TGTGCCAGCAGTCCGAGCTATCTCCTTGGGGAGACCCAGTACTTC	CASSPSYLLGETQYF
-	TRBJ1-5	TRBV12-3/TRBV12-4	many	TGTGCCAGCAGTAAGGACAACACTTACAATCAGCCCCAGCATTTT	CASSKDNTYNQPQHF
-	TRBJ2-7	TRBV16	few	TGTGCCAGCAGCCCCACCGAGTACTACGAGCAGTACTTC	CASSPTEYYEQYF
TRBD2	TRBJ2-7	TRBV7-3	many	TGTGCCAGCAGCTTATTAGCGGGGGCCTCCTACGAGCAGTACTTC	CASSLLAGASYEQYF
TRBD2	TRBJ2-2	TRBV6-2/TRBV6-3	-	TGTGCCAGCAGTTCAGCGGGAGCGATCCCCACCGGGGAGCTGTTTTTT	CASSSAGAIPTGELFF
TRBD2	TRBJ2-1	TRBV29-1	few	TGCAGCGTTGAAGAGCCCGGGAGGGTGCAGTTCTTC	CSVEEPGRVQFF
TRBD2	TRBJ2-1	TRBV29-1	-	TGCAGCGTCACGGGACTAGGCCCTTTGGATGAGCAGTTCTTC	CSVTGLGPLDEQFF
-	TRBJ2-7	TRBV12-3/TRBV12-4	few	TGTGCCAGCAGTTTAGCGAATAACCCAGAAGAGCAGTACTTC	CASSLANNPEEQYF
-	TRBJ2-2	TRBV5-1	-	TGCGCCAGCAGCTTGACGGACACGGGAATCACCGGGGAGCTGTTTTTT	CASSLTDTGITGELFF
-	TRBJ1-6	TRBV12-3/TRBV12-4	few	TGTGCCAGCAGTTTAAATCGGTCACCCCTCCACTTT	CASSLNRSPLHF
TRBD2	TRBJ2-2	TRBV2	many	TGTGCCAGCACGCGGGAGGGCCACGGCGGGGAGCTGTTTTTT	CASTREGHGGELFF
-	TRBJ2-7	TRBV12-3/TRBV12-4	-	TGTGCCAGCTCACCCGGGACACTGGCCTACGAGCAGTACTTC	CASSPGTLAYEQYF
TRBD1	TRBJ1-1	TRBV28	-	TGTGCCAGCAGTTTACCCTCGGGACAGGGCGTGACTTTCTTT	CASSLPSGQGVTFF
-	TRBJ1-3	TRBV7-2	-	TGTGCCAGCAGCTTATACTCCACTAGGAACTCTGGAAACACCATATATTTT	CASSLYSTRNSGNTIYF
-	TRBJ1-5	TRBV7-9	-	TGTTCCAGCAGCTTAGGGGACGGACTAAATCAGCCCCAGCATTTT	CSSSLGDGLNQPQHF
TRBD1	TRBJ2-5	TRBV4-1	-	TGCGCCAGCAGCCAAGATAAAGGGACAGGGGTCGAGACCCAGTACTTC	CASSQDKGTGVETQYF
TRBD2	TRBJ2-3	TRBV4-2	-	TGTGCCAGCAGCCGAAGGGCTAGCGGGAGTCGGGTTGAGTCGGATACGCAGTATTTT	CASSRRASGSRVESDTQYF
-	TRBJ2-2	TRBV11-2	-	TGTGCCAGCACCCGAAGCCAAGGGCGGGAGCTGTTTTTT	CASTRSQGRELFF
TRBD2	TRBJ2-1	TRBV7-3	few	TGTGCCAGCAGCTCCCCGACTAGCGGGGGGGCCGGCAGTGAGCAGTTCTTC	CASSSPTSGGAGSEQFF
-	TRBJ2-3	TRBV6-1	-	TGTGCCAGCAGTGAAGGTTTTCAACCCCACACAGATACGCAGTATTTT	CASSEGFQPHTDTQYF
-	TRBJ2-5	TRBV6-5	-	TGTGCCAGCAGTTACAGTGGGTCCCAGTACTTC	CASSYSGSQYF
TRBD2	TRBJ2-7	TRBV5-1	few	TGCGCCAGCAGCTTGGTTACTAGCGGGAACTACGAGCAGTACTTC	CASSLVTSGNYEQYF
-	TRBJ1-1	TRBV5-1	-	TGCGCCAGCAGCTTGGGTTCGACCATGAACACTGAAGCTTTCTTT	CASSLGSTMNTEAFF
-	TRBJ1-4	TRBV19	-	TGTGCCAGTAAGTCTTGGGACGGCAATGAAAAACTGTTTTTT	CASKSWDGNEKLFF
TRBD2	TRBJ2-5	TRBV29-1	few	TGCAGCGTTGGACTAGCGGGGGGGACCCAGTACTTC	CSVGLAGGTQYF
-	TRBJ2-1	TRBV25-1	-	TGTGCCAGCAGCCCACCCAGTTACTTCTTGAGGGAGCAGTTCTTC	CASSPPSYFLREQFF
TRBD1	TRBJ2-1	TRBV29-1	-	TGCAGCGTTGATGGACAGGGGAGTGAGCAGTTCTTC	CSVDGQGSEQFF
-	TRBJ1-5	TRBV7-6	-	TGTGCCAGCAGCTCGCAGGATAATCAGCCCCAGCATTTT	CASSSQDNQPQHF
-	TRBJ2-7	TRBV5-6	few	TGTGCCAGCAGCGTCGGGGGAGGCGAGCAGTACTTC	CASSVGGGEQYF
-	TRBJ2-6	TRBV18	few	TGTGCCAGCTCACCAAACCCTGGGGCCAACGTCCTGACTTTC	CASSPNPGANVLTF
TRBD1	TRBJ1-2	TRBV9	-	TGTGCCAGCAGCCCATCGACAGGGGGCGGGAATGGCTACACCTTC	CASSPSTGGGNGYTF
-	TRBJ1-5	TRBV15	-	TGTGCCACCAGCGGGGGGACACTCCGGCAGCCCCAGCATTTT	CATSGGTLRQPQHF